The next 20 T cell receptor beta chains were all read from a single sample in a study of spatial heterogeneity in lung cancer. This sample's time point: sample taken at primary tumor resection. Whole RNA from tumor, nontumor lung or frozen PBMC was sequenced unsorted. TCRdb re-called the 5' RACE reads through MiXCR, storing one row per CDR3 protein. The sample carries tens of thousands of distinct CDR3 sequences, 7% to 10% recorded once. The starting material was PBMCs, obtained at surgery. These receptors were taken from a female donor with early-stage non-small cell lung cancer.

This clonotype was counted only a few times. This chain connects TRBV6-5 to TRBJ1-1; D gene ambiguous. The CDR3 runs 14 residues. The germline V gene has CDR1 MNHEY and CDR2 SVGAGI. V lost 6 bases to trimming and J lost 5 bases, with 16 bases between them. The CDR3 spells CASRRLFAGTEAFF. The DNA of the CDR3 is TGTGCCAGCAGGCGACTGTTCGCCGGGACTGAAGCTTTCTTT.

This clonotype showed up just a few times. The chain carries TRBV12-3 or TRBV12-4 and TRBJ2-4; D is uncertain. The CDR3 is 14 residues long. V lost 7 bases and J 1 base, leaving 11 bases between the germline ends. CDR3 amino acids: CASKLNMAKNIQYF. The DNA for the CDR3 is TGTGCCAGCAAACTCAATATGGCCAAAAACATTCAGTACTTC.

In this sample, this clonotype turned up many times. The chain links TRBV7-3 to TRBJ2-2, with 12 bases identical to TRBD2. CDR3 length: 15 residues. The germline V gene encodes CDR1 SGHTA and CDR2 FQGTGA. J was trimmed by 10 bases and V by 5 bases; bases with no gene match: 8. CDR3 nucleotide sequence: TGTGCCAGCAGCCCTTTGACTAGCGGGAGTGCGGAGCTGTTTTTT. This codes for CASSPLTSGSAELFF.

In this sample, this clonotype turned up a few times. V gene TRBV5-1 combines with J gene TRBJ2-3; D perhaps matches TRBD2 (5 bases). Germline CDR1 and CDR2: SGHRS and YFSETQ. The length of the CDR3 is 18 residues. Trimming cost V 0 bases and J 5 bases, with 22 bases left between them. This chain's CDR3 is CASSLAPQRPSRGDTQYF. The CDR3 DNA follows: TGCGCCAGCAGCTTGGCCCCCCAGCGGCCCTCGCGAGGAGATACGCAGTATTTT. Full variable domain (rest looked up from reference TRBV5-1 and TRBJ2-3): KAGVTQTPRYLIKTRGQQVTLSCSPISGHRSVSWYQQTPGQGLQFLFEYFSETQRNKGNFPGRFSGRQFSNSRSEMNVSTLELGDSALYLCASSLAPQRPSRGDTQYFGPGTRLTVL.

This clonotype appeared a few times. V usage is TRBV7-3 and J usage is TRBJ2-3; D is perhaps TRBD2 (5 bases). Germline V gives CDR1 SGHTA, CDR2 FQGTGA. This CDR3 region has 14 residues. V was cut by 5 bases and J by 5 bases, with 14 bases left in between. CDR3 DNA: TGTGCCAGCAGCCCCACGGGAATAGGAGATACGCAGTATTTT. Amino acids: CASSPTGIGDTQYF. Complete variable domain (other parts from reference TRBV7-3 and TRBJ2-3): GAGVSQTPSNKVTEKGKYVELRCDPISGHTALYWYRQSLGQGPEFLIYFQGTGAADDSGLPNDRFFAVRPEGSVSTLKIQRTERGDSAVYLCASSPTGIGDTQYFGPGTRLTVL.

This clonotype was counted a few times. This chain uses TRBV20-1 with TRBJ2-3; D perhaps matches TRBD1 (6 bases). Trimming pared 2 bases from V and 10 bases from J, leaving 10 bases between. Germline CDR1 reads DFQATT; CDR2 reads SNEGSKA (reference sequence). This CDR3 has 11 residues. In DNA form, the CDR3 reads TGCAGTGCTAGAACGAGACAGGCGCAGTATTTT. Protein sequence: CSARTRQAQYF.

This clonotype has more than one count but fewer than ten. V gene TRBV20-1 combines with J gene TRBJ2-1; 7 positions match TRBD2. The V gene's germline CDR1 is DFQATT and CDR2 SNEGSKA (reference sequence). The CDR3 consists of 15 residues. Germline trimming cut 5 bases from V and 8 bases from J; bases unmatched to any gene: 15. The CDR3 region is CSAANTGRGIHEQFF. The CDR3 DNA reads as TGCAGTGCTGCAAACACCGGGCGGGGGATCCATGAGCAGTTCTTC.

This clonotype was seen at least ten times. The rearrangement links TRBV10-3 to TRBJ1-1; D is unclear. The germline V gene encodes CDR1 ENHRY and CDR2 SYGVKD. Trimming shortened V by 6 bases and J by 1 base, and 12 bases separated the two germline ends. CDR3 size: 14 residues. As DNA, the CDR3 is TGTGCCATCAGCCCCGTTAACCCGAACACTGAAGCTTTCTTT. Amino acid sequence: CAISPVNPNTEAFF.

Only a few counts were recorded for this clonotype. The chain combines TRBV10-3 with TRBJ2-7, with TRBD2 matching over 12 bases. In germline, CDR1 is ENHRY, CDR2 SYGVKD. CDR3 length: 13 amino acids. V trimming: 10 bases; J trimming: 3 bases; junction bases outside the gene matches: 4. CDR3 in DNA: TGTGCCACCCTACTAGCGGGAGGCTACGAGCAGTACTTC. This codes for CATLLAGGYEQYF.

This chain uses TRBV20-1 with TRBJ1-3; TRBD1 agrees at 8 bases. J lost 0 bases, V lost 5 bases, and 12 bases had no gene match. The CDR3 totals 17 residues. Germline CDR1 DFQATT, CDR2 SNEGSKA (reference sequence). The CDR3 nucleotides are TGCAGTGCTTCCCGGACAGGGAAGGGGTACTCTGGAAACACCATATATTTT. Protein product: CSASRTGKGYSGNTIYF.

This chain joins TRBV28 and TRBJ2-7, with TRBD1 identical over 7 bases. CDR1 and CDR2 from the germline V gene are MDHEN and SYDVKM. This CDR3 is built from 14 residues. V was clipped by 5 bases and J by 3 bases; unmatched bases: 7. Written as DNA, the CDR3 is TGTGCCAGCAGTCAACAGGGGCCAAACTACGAGCAGTACGTC. Translation: CASSQQGPNYEQYV.

This clonotype was detected only a few times. The chain is built from TRBV6-1 and TRBJ2-7; 8 bases map to TRBD1. J gave up 3 bases and V 5 bases, and 6 bases lay outside the gene matches. The CDR3 is 14 amino acids. The V gene's germline CDR1 is MNHNS and CDR2 SASEGT. In DNA, the CDR3 is TGTGCCAGCAGTTTCCGGGACAGGATCTACGAGCAGTACTTC. It yields the protein CASSFRDRIYEQYF.

This clonotype was seen only a few times. This sequence joins TRBV10-3 and TRBJ1-2; D may be TRBD1 (5 bases). Germline V CDR1 and CDR2: ENHRY, SYGVKD. Deletions cut 0 bases from V and 2 bases from J, with 10 bases between. CDR3 length: 15 amino acids. The CDR3 sequence is CAISESLQVNYGYTF. As DNA, the CDR3 is TGTGCCATCAGTGAGTCTTTACAGGTGAACTATGGCTACACCTTC.

This clonotype was observed many times. The rearrangement links TRBV10-3 to TRBJ2-2; D is possibly TRBD1 (5 bases). V gave up 4 bases and J gave up 4 bases, with 19 bases separating them. The CDR3 totals 17 residues. Germline values: CDR1 ENHRY, CDR2 SYGVKD. CDR3: CAISGQPKGAGTGELFF. The CDR3 DNA reads TGTGCCATCAGTGGACAACCAAAAGGGGCAGGCACCGGGGAGCTGTTTTTT.

CDR3 loop: CSASTGVNTEAFF. CDR3 DNA sequence: TGCAGTGCCTCGACAGGGGTGAACACTGAAGCTTTCTTT. The chain has TRBV20-1 and TRBJ1-1; 8 bases match TRBD1. The CDR3 totals 13 residues. Unmatched junction bases numbered 3, after V lost 6 bases and J lost 0 bases. Germline CDR1 and CDR2: DFQATT and SNEGSKA (reference sequence).

This clonotype showed up many times. This chain uses TRBV7-6 with TRBJ2-7; maybe TRBD1 (5 bases). The V and J ends lost 4 bases and 3 bases respectively, with 13 bases between them. The CDR3 extends over 14 amino acids. Germline V gene data show CDR1 as SGHVS and CDR2 as FNYEAQ. The CDR3 sequence: CASSSYPQGYEQYF. CDR3 in DNA: TGTGCCAGCAGCTCCTACCCCCAGGGCTACGAGCAGTACTTC.

This chain uses TRBV6-5 with TRBJ1-2, with D possibly matching TRBD1 (5 bases). The CDR3 length is 14 residues. The V gene's germline CDR1 is MNHEY and CDR2 SVGAGI. Trimming left V 0 bases short and J 6 bases short, with 11 bases between. The CDR3 sequence: CASSYSSGLDGYTF. In nucleotides, the CDR3 is TGTGCCAGCAGTTACTCGTCAGGGCTAGATGGCTACACCTTC.

This rearrangement joins TRBV11-1 to TRBJ1-5; a weak D match, TRBD1 (5 bases). With 1 base removed from V and 3 bases from J, the gap between germline ends came to 10 bases. Germline V lookup: CDR1 SGHAT, CDR2 FQDESV (reference sequence). This CDR3 contains 15 residues. The CDR3 sequence: CASSLVTGYNQPQHF. CDR3 DNA sequence: TGTGCCAGCAGCTTAGTTACAGGCTACAATCAGCCCCAGCATTTT.

The rearrangement uses TRBV20-1 and TRBJ2-3; perhaps TRBD2 as D (6 bases). Trimming removed 6 bases from V and 2 bases from J, with 12 bases in between. Germline lookup yields CDR1 DFQATT and CDR2 SNEGSKA (reference sequence). This CDR3 has 13 amino acids. CDR3 DNA: TGCAGTGCCTTGACTAGGGCCACAGATACGCAGTATTTT. Amino acid sequence: CSALTRATDTQYF.

The rearrangement links TRBV13 to TRBJ1-6; 9 nucleotides match TRBD1. V was pared by 2 bases and J by 3 bases, with 5 bases of the junction left unmatched. This CDR3 region has 17 residues. Germline V gene lookup returns CDR1 PRHDT and CDR2 FYEKMQ (reference sequence). The CDR3 sequence: CASSLRTGANYNSPLHF. The CDR3 DNA reads as TGTGCCAGCAGCTTAAGGACAGGGGCAAACTATAATTCACCCCTCCACTTT.